This T cell receptor beta chain was captured by sequencing in a study of blood T cell repertoires in COVID-19. Germline CDR1 is GTSNPN and CDR2 is SVGIG (reference sequence). The CDR3 spans 14 residues. The germline V and J ends were trimmed by 2 bases and 8 bases, with 16 bases remaining between them. In the original workflow: Quantification of nucleated cells was approximated via reference gene primer amplification. Only in-frame clones appear in the TCRdb table, and some are missing; sequencing was by immunoSEQ multiplex PCR. V, J and clone size are taken as reported in that table, and D and trimming were inferred from the DNA itself. The top ten hold more than 0.85% of the sample, which has about 310,000 clones, nearly 90% seen once.

The clonotype originates from a woman aged 35 to 49 with COVID-19, enrolled during active disease. The sequencing sample was made of peripheral blood. The chain combines TRBV30 with TRBJ2-1; weak D call: TRBD2 (6 bases). CDR3 in DNA: TGTGCCTGGAGTCCCCAAGGCGGAGGGTATGAGCAGTTCTTC. Protein sequence: CAWSPQGGGYEQFF.